The 13 T cell receptor beta chains in this list originate from one sample, sequenced in a study of blood T cell repertoires in COVID-19. Assay used: immunoSEQ multiplex PCR; TCRdb lists only in-frame clones, some missing. There are 200,000 to 250,000 clones in the sample; about four fifths occur only once, and 3% to 4% lies in the top ten. The sequencing input was PBMCs or T cells enriched from blood (not recorded which). These receptors originate from a woman aged 55-69 years who had recovered from COVID-19.

The table lists this clone with a few counts. The J gene is TRBJ1-5, the V gene TRBV4-1; weak D call: TRBD1 (6 bases). V lost 3 bases and J lost 0, with 12 bases in between. Germline V CDR1 and CDR2: MGHRA, YSYEKL. This CDR3 comprises 16 residues. CDR3: CASSQRTGSSNQPQHF. In DNA, the CDR3 is TGCGCCAGCAGCCAGCGAACAGGGAGTAGCAATCAGCCCCAGCATTTT.

The chain employs TRBV5-1 and TRBJ1-1; TRBD1 aligns across 8 bases. Per the germline V gene, CDR1 is SGHRS and CDR2 is YFSETQ. Losses at the gene ends were 2 bases for V and 4 bases for J; bases not matched to a gene: 10. This CDR3 comprises 16 residues. CDR3: CASSLATGGVVTEAFF. The CDR3 DNA reads as TGCGCCAGCAGCTTAGCCACAGGGGGTGTTGTCACTGAAGCTTTCTTT.

The chain carries TRBV10-1 and TRBJ2-2; 8 nucleotides agree with TRBD2. CDR3 length: 16 residues. J was trimmed by 4 bases and V by 2 bases; bases with no gene match: 6. CDR1 and CDR2 (germline): WNHNN, SYGVQD (reference sequence). CDR3 sequence: CASSEPGTRSTGELFF. The DNA for the CDR3 is TGCGCCAGCAGTGAGCCGGGGACTAGAAGCACCGGGGAGCTGTTTTTT.

The CDR3 loop is CASSSGTMNTEAFF. CDR3 nucleotide sequence: TGTGCCAGCAGTTCCGGGACAATGAACACTGAAGCTTTCTTT. The chain carries TRBV6-5 and TRBJ1-1; D is possibly TRBD1 (6 bases). The germline V and J ends were trimmed by 4 bases and 0 bases, with 9 bases remaining between them. The CDR3 runs to 14 residues. Germline assignment: CDR1 MNHEY and CDR2 SVGAGI.

V gene TRBV7-2 combines with J gene TRBJ2-7; TRBD2 might be the D (6 bases). This CDR3 is 15 amino acids long. The germline V gene has CDR1 SGHTA and CDR2 FQGNSA. Trimming pared 5 bases from V and 3 bases from J, leaving 17 bases between. CDR3 sequence: CASSPVLAGLYEQYF. The CDR3 DNA sequence: TGTGCCAGCAGCCCCGTGCTCGCGGGGCTCTACGAGCAGTACTTC.

This rearrangement joins TRBV5-1 to TRBJ2-1, with D hard to call. The CDR3 spans 17 residues. Germline CDR1 SGHRS, CDR2 YFSETQ. Trimming stripped 0 bases from V and 4 bases from J, with 17 bases between. This CDR3 reads CASSLAPSSLVYNEQFF. For the CDR3, the DNA is TGCGCCAGCAGCTTGGCTCCCTCGTCCCTCGTATACAATGAGCAGTTCTTC.

The CDR3 loop is CASSFTSGGNPSTDTQYF. CDR3 bases: TGCGCCAGCAGCTTTACTAGCGGGGGGAACCCTAGCACAGATACGCAGTATTTT. This chain uses TRBV5-1 with TRBJ2-3, with 12 positions matching TRBD2. CDR1 is SGHRS, CDR2 YFSETQ, per germline. The CDR3 runs 18 residues. Trimming took 2 bases from V and 0 from J; bases not matched to a gene: 7.

The chain recombines TRBV5-8 with TRBJ1-1, with no clear D. The V and J ends lost 2 bases and 2 bases respectively, with 7 bases between them. Germline CDR1 and CDR2: SGHTS and YDEGEE. There are 13 residues in the CDR3. In DNA form, the CDR3 reads TGTGCCAGCAGCTTACTAACTAACACTGAAGCTTTCTTT. Translated, it gives CASSLLTNTEAFF.

The chain has TRBV19 and TRBJ1-5; 9 bases agree with TRBD1. Germline V gene data show CDR1 as LNHDA and CDR2 as SQIVND (reference sequence). The junction had 5 bases not matched to a gene; V was cut back by 4 bases and J by 7 bases. The CDR3 is 14 residues long. CDR3 in DNA: TGTGCCAGTAGTAACAGGGGGCGCGGGCAGCCCCAGCATTTT. Residues: CASSNRGRGQPQHF.

The J gene is TRBJ2-1, the V gene TRBV3-1 (or the pseudogene TRBV3-2), with 10 bases identical to TRBD1. This CDR3 contains 18 residues. After removal of 0 bases from V and 2 bases from J, the junction contained 7 bases not matched to a gene. Germline values: CDR1 LGHDT, CDR2 YNNKEL (reference sequence). The CDR3 DNA follows: TGTGCCAGCAGCCAAGAGCCCGGGACAGGGGCCACCTACAATGAGCAGTTCTTC. This codes for CASSQEPGTGATYNEQFF.

This chain links TRBV27 with TRBJ2-5; the D is unclear. This CDR3 has 11 amino acids. Germline CDR1 reads MNHEY; CDR2 reads SMNVEV (reference sequence). V was clipped by 6 bases and J by 2 bases, with 4 bases between them. The CDR3 spells CASSPQETQYF. In DNA form, the CDR3 reads TGTGCCAGCAGCCCTCAAGAGACCCAGTACTTC.

The chain links TRBV19 to TRBJ1-1; perhaps TRBD1 as D (5 bases). This CDR3 comprises 13 residues. V lost 3 bases to trimming and J lost 7 bases, with 12 bases between them. In germline, CDR1 is LNHDA, CDR2 SQIVND (reference sequence). The CDR3: CASSIYDSYEAFF. CDR3 DNA sequence: TGTGCCAGTAGTATTTATGACAGCTATGAAGCTTTCTTT.

The J gene is TRBJ2-1, the V gene TRBV6-6, with no clear D. CDR3 length: 14 residues. Trimming took 6 bases from V and 0 from J, leaving 9 bases between them. CDR1 and CDR2 from the germline V gene are MNHNY and SVGAGI (reference sequence). CDR3 sequence reads: CASSLLSSYNEQFF. Written as DNA, the CDR3 is TGTGCCAGCAGCCTCCTAAGCTCCTACAATGAGCAGTTCTTC.